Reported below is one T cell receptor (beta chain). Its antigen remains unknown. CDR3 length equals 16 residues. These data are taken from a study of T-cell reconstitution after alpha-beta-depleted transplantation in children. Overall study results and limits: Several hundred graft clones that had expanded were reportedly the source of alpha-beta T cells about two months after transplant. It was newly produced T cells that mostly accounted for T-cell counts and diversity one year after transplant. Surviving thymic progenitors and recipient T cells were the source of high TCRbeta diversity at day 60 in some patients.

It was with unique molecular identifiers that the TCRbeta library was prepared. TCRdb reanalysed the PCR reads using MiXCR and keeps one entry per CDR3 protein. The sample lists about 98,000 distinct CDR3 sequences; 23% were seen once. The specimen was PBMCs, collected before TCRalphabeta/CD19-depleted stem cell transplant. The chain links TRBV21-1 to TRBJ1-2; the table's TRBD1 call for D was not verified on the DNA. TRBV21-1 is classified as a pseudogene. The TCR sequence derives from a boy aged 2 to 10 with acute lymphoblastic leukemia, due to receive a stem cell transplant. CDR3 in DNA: TGTGCCAGCAACCCGCGTCCGGAGGGGGGATCGGGTGGCTCCACCTTC. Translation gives CASNPRPEGGSGGSTF.